The rows below give T cell receptor beta chains drawn from one sample of a study of T cells in Graves' hyperthyroidism and ophthalmopathy. TCRdb recomputed calls from the multiplex PCR reads with MiXCR, one row per CDR3 protein. The data hold approximately 490,000 distinct CDR3 sequences, with under 25% observed a single time. The specimen was blood. These receptors originate from a woman aged 70-85 years with Graves' ophthalmopathy. Both conserved end residues are part of each CDR3.

TRBV12-3/TRBV12-4 | CASSPQGGNSPLHF
TRBV18 | CASSESTDTQYF
TRBV7-9 | CASSFPGTYTDTQYF
TRBV10-3 | CAIRGTANTGELFF
TRBV5-1 | CASSSTRLAGAEQYF
TRBV20-1 | CSARRLTTDTQYF
TRBV12-3/TRBV12-4 | CASSFEYHEQFF
TRBV27 | CASSFASGRAGQYF
TRBV20-1 | CSAGLLDTQYF
TRBV10-3 | CAISRGVSGSRDTQYF
TRBV7-2 | CASSLVGGADTQYF
TRBV20-1 | CSARTGTSNNQPQHF
TRBV7-9 | CASSPPPGVLSDTQYF
TRBV10-3 | CAISESTGRWDEQFF
TRBV12-3/TRBV12-4 | CASRFRDRVPTQYF
TRBV28 | CASSLLAARLLGLTNYGYTF
TRBV7-3 | CASSFLLAHGADTRYF
TRBV19 | CAASSGDFRVEQFF
TRBV9 | CASSSNRGNTEAFF
TRBV20-1 | CSAHRGDSSYGYTF
TRBV4-1 | CASSQEGRWGQPQHF
TRBV6-1 | CASSSPQRGNTIYF
TRBV28 | CASSYTLRRTDSNQPQHF
TRBV12-3/TRBV12-4 | CASSLFGGPKNIQYF
TRBV7-2 | CASNQDIYPYEQYF